These T cell receptor beta chains were read from a single sample in a study of CD8 T cells in Susac syndrome. TCRdb reanalysed the immunoSEQ multiplex PCR reads using MiXCR and keeps one entry per CDR3 protein. The sample holds a few hundred thousand distinct CDR3 sequences; roughly 96% are singletons and the top ten take about 0.088%. The source material was CD4+ T cells from PBMCs. The receptor set was obtained from a human donor with multiple sclerosis. Both conserved end residues are part of each CDR3. Each record gives: J gene, D gene, clone size, V gene, CDR3 DNA, CDR3 protein. A D gene is named only where the DNA matches it firmly. Some rows have no size entry. The others give once, few or many, or a class for an expanded clone.

TRBJ2-4,-,-,TRBV11-2,TGTGCCAGCAGCTTAGCTCCGAGACAGAGAAACATTCAGTACTTC,CASSLAPRQRNIQYF
TRBJ1-1,-,-,TRBV20-1,TGCAGTGCTTACGCAGGGGAAAGGGCTTTCTTT,CSAYAGERAFF
TRBJ2-5,-,-,TRBV11-2,TGTGCCAGCAGCCCGACAGTTCTTCGGCGTGAGACCCAGTACTTC,CASSPTVLRRETQYF
TRBJ2-5,-,-,TRBV20-1,TGCAGTGCCGAGTCGTGGCGGGGAGGCGAGACCCAGTACTTC,CSAESWRGGETQYF
TRBJ1-1,-,-,TRBV29-1,TGCAGCGTTGACAGGCGGCCTATCACTGAAGCTTTCTTT,CSVDRRPITEAFF
TRBJ2-2,TRBD1,-,TRBV4-1,TGCGCCAGCAGCCAACCGGGACAGGTGTTGTTCGGGGAGCTGTTTTTT,CASSQPGQVLFGELFF
TRBJ1-5,TRBD1,-,TRBV6-5,TGTGCCAGCAGTTACATGGACAGGGGAGGATGGCCCCAGCATTTT,CASSYMDRGGWPQHF
TRBJ1-2,-,-,TRBV2,TGTGCCAGCAGTGAACAGGGATCAGGCGGCTACACCTTC,CASSEQGSGGYTF
TRBJ2-3,TRBD2,-,TRBV24-1,TGTGCCACCAGTGACCGCGGACTAGGAGATACGCAGTATTTT,CATSDRGLGDTQYF
TRBJ2-1,TRBD2,-,TRBV5-1,TGCGCCAGCAGCTTGGACCACCCGACCAGCGGGAGGGCCGGGGAGCAGTTCTTC,CASSLDHPTSGRAGEQFF
TRBJ1-2,TRBD1,-,TRBV29-1,TGCAGCGTTGTGGACAGGGCTGCTAACTATGGCTACACCTTC,CSVVDRAANYGYTF
TRBJ2-7,-,-,TRBV29-1,TGCAGCGCAAGCGGACGAAGCTCCTACGAGCAGTACTTC,CSASGRSSYEQYF
TRBJ2-5,-,-,TRBV3-1,TGTGCCAGCAGCCAAGCTTCGGGGATACAGACCCAGTACTTC,CASSQASGIQTQYF
TRBJ2-2,-,-,TRBV4-1,TGCGCCAGCAGCCAAGATCAAGGGAACAGGGCTGCCACCGGGGAGCTGTTTTTT,CASSQDQGNRAATGELFF
TRBJ2-2,-,-,TRBV24-1,TGTGCCACCAGTGTAGGCGGGGTAGCCGGGGAGCTGTTTTTT,CATSVGGVAGELFF
TRBJ2-7,-,-,TRBV30,TGTGCCTGGAGTGAGGGGGTTAGGGAGCAGTACTTC,CAWSEGVREQYF
TRBJ2-1,-,few,TRBV18,TGTGCCAGCTCACCGGGGCAGTACAATGAGCAGTTCTTC,CASSPGQYNEQFF
TRBJ2-5,TRBD2,-,TRBV9,TGTGCCAGCAGCGTAGGGGCGGGAGGGATACAAGAGACCCAGTACTTC,CASSVGAGGIQETQYF
TRBJ1-1,-,-,TRBV20-1,TGCAGTGCCGAAAGGGACACTGAAGCTTTCTTT,CSAERDTEAFF
TRBJ1-2,-,once,TRBV20-1,TGCAGTGCTAGACCCCCGGGGACTTACTATGGCTACACCTTC,CSARPPGTYYGYTF
TRBJ1-5,TRBD1,once,TRBV6-5,TGTGCCAGCAGTTACTCGAGTCAGGGGGATCAGCCCCAGCATTTT,CASSYSSQGDQPQHF
TRBJ1-5,-,-,TRBV20-1,TGCAGTGCTAGTTCGGGGACGGACTCCAATCAGCCCCAGCATTTT,CSASSGTDSNQPQHF
TRBJ2-1,TRBD1,-,TRBV24-1,TGTGCCACCAGTGATGGGAGAGCGACAGGGGGCTCATACAATGAGCAGTTCTTC,CATSDGRATGGSYNEQFF
TRBJ1-2,-,-,TRBV27,TGTGCCAGCAGTCCAAGTCCACGATCCTATGGCTACACCTTC,CASSPSPRSYGYTF
TRBJ2-5,TRBD1,once,TRBV12-3/TRBV12-4,TGTGCCAGCACCCTCAGGACAGGTGGGGCGTCCACCCAGTACTTC,CASTLRTGGASTQYF
TRBJ2-2,-,-,TRBV3-1,TGTGCCAGCAGCCAAGAGTATGGCGGGGAGCTGTTTTTT,CASSQEYGGELFF
TRBJ2-2,-,once,TRBV5-1,TGCGCCAGCAGCTTGGAAGGAATGCCCGGGGAGCTGTTTTTT,CASSLEGMPGELFF
TRBJ1-1,-,-,TRBV6-5,TGTGCCAGCGGCCCGGGACTCAACACTGAAGCTTTCTTT,CASGPGLNTEAFF
TRBJ2-1,-,-,TRBV9,TGTGCCAGCAGCGTAGGTAGGACAGCTCTGAATGAGCAGTTCTTC,CASSVGRTALNEQFF
TRBJ2-7,-,-,TRBV3-1,TGTGCCAGCACCCTCGGGCGGACACCTTCCTACGAGCAGTACTTC,CASTLGRTPSYEQYF
TRBJ1-3,TRBD1,-,TRBV23-1,TGCGCCAGCAGTCAATCGGGGGACAGCGAAACGTACCGGGGAAACACCATATATTTT,CASSQSGDSETYRGNTIYF